The rows below give T cell receptor beta chains drawn from one sample of a study of T cells after yellow fever vaccination. TCRdb reprocessed the 5' RACE reads with MiXCR, giving one entry per CDR3 protein. The profile shows a few hundred thousand distinct CDR3 sequences, around a sixth of them singletons. The sequencing used PBMCs, collected before the yellow fever booster vaccination. The receptors come from a man aged 18 to 30 who received the YFV17D yellow fever vaccine. Each CDR3 is given with its conserved first and last residue. A D gene is named only where the DNA matches it firmly. A row's size may be missing; if present it is once, few, many or a size class.

>TRBV18|-|many|TRBJ2-3
CASSPQGSTDTQYF
TGTGCCAGCTCACCACAGGGGAGCACAGATACGCAGTATTTT
>TRBV4-2|-|-|TRBJ2-5
CASSQGRKETKYF
TGTGCCAGCAGCCAAGGGAGAAAAGAGACCAAGTACTTC
>TRBV20-1|-|-|TRBJ2-3
CSAIRQAVHTDTEYF
TGCAGTGCAATTCGACAGGCCGTCCACACAGATACGGAGTATTTT
>TRBV19|-|-|TRBJ2-3
CASSMYSASTDTQYF
TGTGCCAGTAGTATGTATAGCGCTAGCACAGATACGCAGTATTTT
>TRBV20-1|-|many|TRBJ1-1
CSAAPSLNTEAFF
TGCAGTGCTGCTCCATCCCTGAACACTGAAGCTTTCTTT
>TRBV12-3/TRBV12-4|TRBD2|few|TRBJ2-7
CASSFRVGGFDEQYF
TGTGCCAGCAGTTTTCGGGTGGGGGGGTTCGACGAGCAGTACTTC
>TRBV5-1|-|-|TRBJ1-1
CASSLVGNQGNTEAFF
TGCGCCAGCAGCTTGGTAGGGAACCAGGGGAACACTGAAGCTTTCTTT
>TRBV6-5|-|few|TRBJ2-3
CASSYGANGADTQYF
TGTGCCAGCAGTTACGGAGCGAATGGGGCAGATACGCAGTATTTT
>TRBV11-2|TRBD1|-|TRBJ1-2
CASSISPGTGRGYTF
TGTGCCAGCAGCATAAGTCCCGGGACAGGGAGAGGCTACACCTTC
>TRBV4-2|TRBD2|-|TRBJ2-1
CASSQVASGYNEQFF
TGTGCCAGCAGCCAAGTCGCTAGCGGGTACAATGAGCAGTTCTTC
>TRBV30|-|-|TRBJ1-4
CAWSNPGYEKLFF
TGTGCCTGGAGTAACCCAGGGTATGAAAAACTGTTTTTT
>TRBV28|TRBD2|-|TRBJ2-3
CASSLWGSGGGSDTQYF
TGTGCCAGCAGCCTATGGGGTAGCGGGGGTGGATCAGATACGCAGTATTTT
>TRBV27|TRBD2|few|TRBJ2-7
CASSLIAGAPGRHEQYF
TGTGCCAGCAGTCTAATAGCGGGGGCCCCTGGAAGGCACGAGCAGTACTTC
>TRBV7-2|-|few|TRBJ2-3
CASSLVGVLTDTQYF
TGTGCCAGCAGCTTAGTTGGTGTCCTCACAGATACGCAGTATTTT
>TRBV20-1|TRBD1|few|TRBJ1-5
CSATQGQSNQPQHF
TGCAGTGCCACGCAGGGACAGAGCAATCAGCCCCAGCATTTT
>TRBV4-1|-|-|TRBJ2-7
CASSPRDTSSYEQYF
TGCGCCAGCAGCCCCCGGGACACCAGCTCCTACGAGCAGTACTTC
>TRBV20-1|TRBD1|-|TRBJ1-4
CSAADRDPNEKLFF
TGCAGTGCAGCAGACAGGGACCCTAATGAAAAACTGTTTTTT
>TRBV7-2|-|few|TRBJ2-7
CASSLALGEQYF
TGTGCCAGCAGCTTAGCCTTGGGCGAGCAGTACTTC
>TRBV5-6|-|few|TRBJ2-2
CASSFSGINTGELFF
TGTGCCAGCAGCTTTTCAGGGATCAACACCGGGGAGCTGTTTTTT
>TRBV12-3/TRBV12-4|TRBD1|-|TRBJ1-2
CASSPRETGSNYGYTF
TGTGCCAGCAGTCCCCGGGAGACAGGGTCAAACTATGGCTACACCTTC
>TRBV5-1|-|-|TRBJ1-1
CASSLGGKGVAAFF
TGCGCCAGCAGCTTGGGGGGTAAAGGGGTTGCGGCTTTCTTT
>TRBV18|-|few|TRBJ2-1
CASSPAPSNEQFF
TGTGCCAGCTCACCTGCTCCCAGCAATGAGCAGTTCTTC
>TRBV12-3/TRBV12-4|TRBD1|-|TRBJ2-1
CASSFARGMYEQFF
TGTGCCAGCAGTTTCGCCAGGGGGATGTATGAGCAGTTCTTC
>TRBV12-3/TRBV12-4|-|few|TRBJ2-3
CASSLVSWSTDTQYF
TGTGCCAGCAGTTTGGTCTCCTGGAGCACAGATACGCAGTATTTT
>TRBV7-6|TRBD2|many|TRBJ2-2
CASSTGLAGGPNTGELFF
TGTGCCAGCAGCACGGGACTAGCGGGGGGCCCGAACACCGGGGAGCTGTTTTTT
>TRBV5-1|TRBD1|-|TRBJ2-1
CASSFSGQDNEQFF
TGCGCCAGCAGCTTCTCGGGACAGGACAATGAGCAGTTCTTC
>TRBV7-9|TRBD2|-|TRBJ2-1
CASTALAGPNEQFF
TGTGCCAGCACTGCCCTAGCGGGGCCTAATGAGCAGTTCTTC
>TRBV5-1|TRBD2|many|TRBJ2-5
CASSSSTSGKETQYF
TGCGCCAGCAGCTCTTCGACTAGCGGGAAAGAGACCCAGTACTTC
>TRBV30|-|-|TRBJ2-2
CASERPDTGELFF
TGTGCCTCCGAGCGGCCCGACACCGGGGAGCTGTTTTTT
>TRBV5-1|TRBD2|-|TRBJ2-3
CASSPGLAVIRPPTDTQYF
TGCGCCAGCAGCCCTGGACTAGCGGTCATCCGCCCCCCCACAGATACGCAGTATTTT
>TRBV7-2|-|few|TRBJ1-2
CASSQAVGLKHGYTF
TGTGCCAGCAGCCAGGCGGTGGGGCTTAAGCATGGCTACACCTTC
>TRBV4-1|-|few|TRBJ2-7
CASSNHRVSPQYF
TGCGCCAGCAGCAACCACAGGGTTTCTCCGCAGTACTTC
>TRBV4-3|-|few|TRBJ1-2
CASSQEPGNGYTF
TGCGCCAGCAGCCAAGAGCCAGGGAATGGCTACACCTTC
>TRBV4-1|-|-|TRBJ1-1
CASSQSFGVGVAFF
TGCGCCAGCAGCCAAAGTTTCGGGGTGGGTGTAGCTTTCTTT
>TRBV12-3/TRBV12-4|TRBD1|few|TRBJ1-4
CASSRADRVWTNEKLFF
TGTGCCAGCAGTAGAGCCGACAGGGTGTGGACTAATGAAAAACTGTTTTTT
>TRBV5-5|TRBD1|-|TRBJ1-2
CASSLKPGQGYEGYTF
TGTGCCAGCAGCTTGAAACCGGGACAGGGGTATGAGGGCTACACCTTC
>TRBV20-1|-|-|TRBJ2-7
CSADGDYEQYF
TGCAGTGCCGACGGAGATTACGAGCAGTACTTC
>TRBV28|-|-|TRBJ1-1
CASSLTEMNTEAFF
TGTGCCAGCAGTTTAACAGAGATGAACACTGAAGCTTTCTTT
>TRBV7-2|TRBD2|few|TRBJ2-3
CASTSGTSGTDTQYF
TGTGCCAGCACCTCCGGGACTAGCGGCACAGATACGCAGTATTTT
>TRBV5-1|-|few|TRBJ2-1
CASSPNEYNEQFF
TGCGCCAGCAGCCCCAACGAATACAATGAGCAGTTCTTC
>TRBV27|TRBD1|-|TRBJ2-2
CASSSRDRITGELFF
TGTGCCAGCAGTAGCCGGGACAGAATCACCGGGGAGCTGTTTTTT
>TRBV29-1|-|few|TRBJ1-1
CSVDAEALNTEAFF
TGCAGCGTAGACGCGGAGGCGCTGAACACTGAAGCTTTCTTT
>TRBV12-3/TRBV12-4|-|-|TRBJ2-1
CASSWVWVKMISYNEQFF
TGTGCCAGCAGTTGGGTCTGGGTGAAGATGATCTCCTACAATGAGCAGTTCTTC
>TRBV30|-|few|TRBJ1-2
CAWSRDRPYGYTF
TGTGCCTGGAGTAGAGACAGGCCCTATGGCTACACCTTC
>TRBV28|TRBD1|-|TRBJ2-4
CASSLSTGLAKNIQYF
TGTGCCAGCAGTTTATCGACAGGGCTAGCCAAAAACATTCAGTACTTC
>TRBV4-3|-|few|TRBJ1-5
CASSTGPFNQPQHF
TGCGCCAGCAGTACGGGCCCCTTCAATCAGCCCCAGCATTTT
>TRBV5-1|-|-|TRBJ2-5
CASSLVAGTDETQYF
TGCGCCAGCAGCTTGGTGGCAGGGACGGACGAGACCCAGTACTTC
>TRBV6-5|-|-|TRBJ1-1
CASSYSGREWGSTEAFF
TGTGCCAGCAGTTACTCAGGACGGGAGTGGGGGAGCACTGAAGCTTTCTTT
>TRBV2|-|-|TRBJ1-2
CASSGRDYGYTF
TGTGCCAGCAGTGGCAGGGACTATGGCTACACCTTC
>TRBV6-5|TRBD1|few|TRBJ1-2
CASSDRGPRGYTF
TGTGCCAGCAGCGACAGGGGGCCACGTGGCTACACCTTC
>TRBV7-9|TRBD1|-|TRBJ2-3
CASSPGQGRTQYF
TGTGCCAGCAGCCCCGGACAGGGACGAACGCAGTATTTT
>TRBV7-9|TRBD1|-|TRBJ1-1
CASSFQQGGSEAFF
TGTGCCAGCAGCTTTCAACAGGGGGGGTCTGAAGCTTTCTTT
>TRBV5-1|-|-|TRBJ1-2
CASSLGAGAYGYTF
TGCGCCAGCAGCTTGGGGGCAGGGGCCTATGGCTACACCTTC
>TRBV6-5|-|few|TRBJ2-2
CASSYLRTSTGELFF
TGTGCCAGCAGTTACTTGCGGACCTCCACCGGGGAGCTGTTTTTT